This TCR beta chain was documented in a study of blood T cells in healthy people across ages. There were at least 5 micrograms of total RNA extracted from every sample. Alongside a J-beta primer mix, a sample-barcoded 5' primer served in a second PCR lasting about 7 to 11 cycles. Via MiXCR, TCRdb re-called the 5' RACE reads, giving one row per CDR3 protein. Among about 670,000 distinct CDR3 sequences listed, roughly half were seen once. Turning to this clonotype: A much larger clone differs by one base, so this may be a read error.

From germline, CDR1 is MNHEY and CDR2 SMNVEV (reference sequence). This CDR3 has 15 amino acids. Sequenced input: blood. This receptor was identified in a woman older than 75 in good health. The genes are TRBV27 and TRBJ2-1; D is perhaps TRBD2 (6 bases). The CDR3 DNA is TGTGCCAGCAGTTTGGGGGAGGCTACCTACAGTGAGCAGTTCTTC. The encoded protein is CASSLGEATYSEQFF.